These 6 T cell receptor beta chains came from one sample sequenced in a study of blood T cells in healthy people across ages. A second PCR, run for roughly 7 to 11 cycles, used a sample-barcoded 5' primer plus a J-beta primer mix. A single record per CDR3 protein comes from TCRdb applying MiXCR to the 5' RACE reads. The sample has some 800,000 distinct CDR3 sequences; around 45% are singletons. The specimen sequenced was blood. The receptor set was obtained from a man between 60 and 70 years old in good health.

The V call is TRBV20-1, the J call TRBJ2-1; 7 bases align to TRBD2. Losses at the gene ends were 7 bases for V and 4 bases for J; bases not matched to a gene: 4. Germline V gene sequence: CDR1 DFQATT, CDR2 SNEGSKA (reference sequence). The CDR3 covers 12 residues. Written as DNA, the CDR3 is TGCAGTGTCAGGCGGGGGTACAATGAGCAGTTCTTC. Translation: CSVRRGYNEQFF.

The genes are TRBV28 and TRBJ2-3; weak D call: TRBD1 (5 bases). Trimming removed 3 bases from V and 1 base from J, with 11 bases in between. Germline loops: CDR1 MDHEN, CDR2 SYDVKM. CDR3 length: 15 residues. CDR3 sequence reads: CASSLVGPGTDTQYF. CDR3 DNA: TGTGCCAGCAGTTTGGTGGGGCCGGGCACAGATACGCAGTATTTT.

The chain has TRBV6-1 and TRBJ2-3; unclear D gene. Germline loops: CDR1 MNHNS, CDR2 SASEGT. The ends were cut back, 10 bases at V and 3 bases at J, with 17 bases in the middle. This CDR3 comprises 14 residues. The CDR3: CAIFPGWVTDTQYF. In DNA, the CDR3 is TGTGCCATCTTCCCTGGCTGGGTAACAGATACGCAGTATTTT.

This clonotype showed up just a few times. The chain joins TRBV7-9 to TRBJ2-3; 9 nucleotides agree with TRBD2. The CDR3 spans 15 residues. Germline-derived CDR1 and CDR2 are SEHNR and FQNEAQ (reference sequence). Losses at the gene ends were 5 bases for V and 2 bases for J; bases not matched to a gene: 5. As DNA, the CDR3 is TGTGCCAGCAGCGTCGAGCGGGGGGTCACAGATACGCAGTATTTT. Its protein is CASSVERGVTDTQYF.

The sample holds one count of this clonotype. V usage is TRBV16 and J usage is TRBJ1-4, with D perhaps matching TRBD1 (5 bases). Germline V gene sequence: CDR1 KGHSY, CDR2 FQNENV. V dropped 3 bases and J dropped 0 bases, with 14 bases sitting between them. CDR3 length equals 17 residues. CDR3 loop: CASSHRWGSATNEKLFF. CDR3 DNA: TGTGCCAGCAGCCACCGGTGGGGGTCTGCAACTAATGAAAAACTGTTTTTT. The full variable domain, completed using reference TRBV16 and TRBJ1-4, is GEEVAQTPKHLVRGEGQKAKLYCAPIKGHSYVFWYQQVLKNEFKFLISFQNENVFDETGMPKERFSAKCLPNSPCSLEIQATKLEDSAVYFCASSHRWGSATNEKLFFGSGTQLSVL.

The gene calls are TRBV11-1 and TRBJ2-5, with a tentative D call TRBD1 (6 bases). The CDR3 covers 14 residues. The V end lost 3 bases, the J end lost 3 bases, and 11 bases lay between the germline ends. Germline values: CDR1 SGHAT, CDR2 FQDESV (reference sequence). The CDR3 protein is CASSFDRTKETQYF. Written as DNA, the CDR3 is TGTGCCAGCAGCTTCGACAGGACGAAAGAGACCCAGTACTTC.